The rows below give T cell receptor beta chains drawn from one sample of a study of control samples from healthy donors and cancer patients. This table comes from immunoSEQ multiplex PCR, and its TCRdb copy is limited to in-frame clones, with some not included. The table has 90,000 to 100,000 clones, around 80% seen once. What was sequenced was blood. The receptors were gathered from a woman younger than 45 in good health. The CDR3 runs from the conserved cysteine through the conserved F or W. D genes are given only for firm matches. The size field is filled for only some rows; it gives once, few, many or a size class.

clone_size,j_call,v_call,d_call,cdr3_aa,cdr3_nt
few,TRBJ1-1,TRBV5-5,-,CASSPIEIRGTEAFF,TGTGCCAGCAGCCCTATAGAGATCCGGGGAACTGAAGCTTTCTTT
-,TRBJ2-1,TRBV4-2,-,CASSQDATGSPSEQFF,TGTGCCAGCAGCCAAGATGCAACAGGTTCTCCATCTGAGCAGTTCTTC
-,TRBJ1-1,TRBV3-1/TRBV3-2,TRBD1,CASSSRQGQGTEAFF,TGTGCCAGCAGCAGCCGACAGGGCCAGGGCACTGAAGCTTTCTTT
-,TRBJ1-1,TRBV24-1,TRBD1,CATSEHSGGRNEAFF,TGTGCCACCAGTGAACATTCAGGGGGCCGTAATGAAGCTTTCTTT
-,TRBJ2-2,TRBV5-6,TRBD1,CASSLTGDFTGELFF,TGTGCCAGCAGCTTGACAGGGGATTTCACCGGGGAGCTGTTTTTT
-,TRBJ1-1,TRBV30,-,CAWTGWGNTEAFF,TGTGCCTGGACTGGTTGGGGGAACACTGAAGCTTTCTTT
once,TRBJ2-1,TRBV27,TRBD2,CASSVTSGGINEQFF,TGTGCCAGCAGTGTGACTAGCGGTGGAATCAATGAGCAGTTCTTC
-,TRBJ1-1,TRBV6-1,-,CASREGEWGTEAFF,TGTGCCAGCAGGGAAGGAGAGTGGGGCACTGAAGCTTTCTTT
once,TRBJ2-3,TRBV6-2/TRBV6-3,TRBD2,CASSQTSSGGARYF,TGTGCCAGCAGTCAAACTTCTAGCGGGGGGGCACGGTATTTT
-,TRBJ1-1,TRBV7-6,-,CASSLVNTEAFF,TGTGCCAGCAGCTTAGTGAACACTGAAGCTTTCTTT
few,TRBJ1-2,TRBV4-1,TRBD1,CASSQVGQGLGYTF,TGCGCCAGCAGCCAAGTCGGACAGGGGCTTGGCTACACCTTC
-,TRBJ1-5,TRBV6-6,TRBD1,CASSPRDRPSQPQHF,TGTGCCAGCAGTCCCCGGGACAGGCCAAGTCAGCCCCAGCATTTT
-,TRBJ1-5,TRBV3-1/TRBV3-2,-,CASSRALDQPQHF,TGTGCCAGCAGCCGAGCTCTGGATCAGCCCCAGCATTTT
once,TRBJ2-7,TRBV5-5,-,CASSPSGVLDGFYEQYF,TGTGCCAGCAGCCCCAGTGGAGTCCTGGACGGATTCTACGAGCAGTACTTC
-,TRBJ2-7,TRBV10-2,-,CASSEGGIVYEQYF,TGCGCCAGCAGTGAGGGTGGGATAGTCTACGAGCAGTACTTC
-,TRBJ2-7,TRBV12-5,TRBD1,CASGPSLGQDEQYF,TGTGCTAGTGGGCCGAGCCTAGGACAGGACGAGCAGTACTTC
-,TRBJ2-7,TRBV10-3,-,CAISVASVGEQYF,TGTGCCATCAGTGTGGCTTCGGTTGGCGAGCAGTACTTC
-,TRBJ2-7,TRBV6-2/TRBV6-3,-,CASSYGVSSSYEQYF,TGTGCCAGCAGTTACGGGGTCTCTAGCTCCTACGAGCAGTACTTC
-,TRBJ2-1,TRBV4-3,-,CASSLQGRSYNEQFF,TGCGCCAGCAGCCTACAGGGGAGGTCCTACAATGAGCAGTTCTTC
-,TRBJ1-1,TRBV19,TRBD1,CASIRQGSFDTEAFF,TGTGCCAGCATAAGACAGGGGTCCTTTGACACTGAAGCTTTCTTT
once,TRBJ1-2,TRBV5-1,-,CASGQDPNYGYTF,TGCGCCAGTGGACAAGATCCTAACTATGGCTACACCTTC
few,TRBJ2-7,TRBV7-9,-,CASSLAQGYYEQYF,TGTGCCAGCAGCTTAGCGCAGGGCTACTACGAGCAGTACTTC
-,TRBJ1-4,TRBV3-1/TRBV3-2,-,CASSQSERREKLFF,TGTGCCAGCAGCCAAAGCGAAAGACGGGAAAAACTGTTTTTT
once,TRBJ2-6,TRBV6-5,-,CASSYSFRVDVLTF,TGTGCCAGCAGTTACTCGTTCAGGGTAGACGTCCTGACTTTC
-,TRBJ2-7,TRBV21-1,-,CARGGTQEQYF,TGTGCCAGGGGAGGGACTCAAGAGCAGTACTTC
-,TRBJ1-2,TRBV9,-,CASSVVPGPNYGYTF,TGTGCCAGCAGCGTAGTTCCAGGGCCCAACTATGGCTACACCTTC
-,TRBJ1-6,TRBV12-3/TRBV12-4,-,CASAGPVNSPLHF,TGTGCCAGCGCAGGGCCAGTGAATTCACCCCTCCACTTT
-,TRBJ1-2,TRBV4-3,-,CASSLLGSYGYTF,TGCGCCAGCAGCCTCCTAGGGAGCTATGGCTACACCTTC
-,TRBJ1-1,TRBV5-1,-,CASSLVAGSMNTEAFF,TGCGCCAGCAGCTTGGTCGCAGGGAGCATGAACACTGAAGCTTTCTTT
-,TRBJ2-2,TRBV6-5,-,CASTDLWEGELFF,TGTGCCAGCACCGACCTTTGGGAGGGGGAGCTGTTTTTT
-,TRBJ1-1,TRBV5-4,-,CASSEGRRTGRTEAFF,TGTGCCAGCAGCGAAGGCAGGAGGACCGGGCGGACTGAAGCTTTCTTT
once,TRBJ2-2,TRBV6-6,TRBD1,CASSRTGTGELFF,TGTGCCAGCAGTCGGACAGGGACCGGGGAGCTGTTTTTT
-,TRBJ2-5,TRBV4-2,-,CASSQVGGGETQYF,TGTGCCAGCAGCCAAGTAGGAGGGGGGGAGACCCAGTACTTC
-,TRBJ2-7,TRBV5-1,-,CASSLVPGGVYEQYF,TGCGCCAGCAGCTTGGTCCCCGGGGGCGTTTACGAGCAGTACTTC
few,TRBJ1-2,TRBV24-1,TRBD1,CATSESRGSDYGYTF,TGTGCCACCAGTGAAAGCAGGGGGAGTGACTATGGCTACACCTTC
few,TRBJ1-2,TRBV7-9,TRBD1,CASSPPGPGGNGYTF,TGTGCCAGCAGCCCCCCCGGACCAGGGGGCAATGGCTACACCTTC
-,TRBJ2-6,TRBV13,-,CASSFGGSLSGANVLTF,TGTGCCAGCAGCTTCGGGGGCAGCCTCTCTGGGGCCAACGTCCTGACTTTC
-,TRBJ2-1,TRBV9,-,CASSVDREQFF,TGTGCCAGCAGCGTAGACCGGGAGCAGTTCTTC
-,TRBJ2-1,TRBV14,TRBD1,CASSQMGTGRNEQFF,TGTGCCAGCAGCCAGATGGGGACAGGGCGAAATGAGCAGTTCTTC
once,TRBJ1-2,TRBV29-1,TRBD1,CSVEGQGISYTF,TGCAGCGTTGAGGGACAGGGTATCAGCTACACCTTC
few,TRBJ1-2,TRBV29-1,-,CSVVPTGEGYGYTF,TGCAGCGTAGTCCCGACAGGTGAAGGCTATGGCTACACCTTC
-,TRBJ2-7,TRBV7-8,-,CASSLDRVTYEQYF,TGTGCCAGCAGCTTAGACAGGGTAACCTACGAGCAGTACTTC